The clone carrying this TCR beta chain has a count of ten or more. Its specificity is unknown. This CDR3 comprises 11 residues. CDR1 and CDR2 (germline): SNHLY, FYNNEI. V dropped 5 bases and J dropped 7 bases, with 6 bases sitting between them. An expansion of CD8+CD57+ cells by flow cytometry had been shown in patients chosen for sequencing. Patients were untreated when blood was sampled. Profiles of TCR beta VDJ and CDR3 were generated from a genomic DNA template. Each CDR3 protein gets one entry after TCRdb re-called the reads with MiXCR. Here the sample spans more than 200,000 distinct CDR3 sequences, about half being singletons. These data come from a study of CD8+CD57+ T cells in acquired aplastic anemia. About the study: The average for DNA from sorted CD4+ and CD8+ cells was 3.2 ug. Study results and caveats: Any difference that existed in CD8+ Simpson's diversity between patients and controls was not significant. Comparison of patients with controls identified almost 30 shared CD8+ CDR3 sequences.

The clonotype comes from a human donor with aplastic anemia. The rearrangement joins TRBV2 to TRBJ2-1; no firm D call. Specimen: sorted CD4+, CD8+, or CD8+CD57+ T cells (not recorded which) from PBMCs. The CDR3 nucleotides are TGTGCCAGCAGTTTAGGGAATGAGCAGTTCTTC. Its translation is CASSLGNEQFF.